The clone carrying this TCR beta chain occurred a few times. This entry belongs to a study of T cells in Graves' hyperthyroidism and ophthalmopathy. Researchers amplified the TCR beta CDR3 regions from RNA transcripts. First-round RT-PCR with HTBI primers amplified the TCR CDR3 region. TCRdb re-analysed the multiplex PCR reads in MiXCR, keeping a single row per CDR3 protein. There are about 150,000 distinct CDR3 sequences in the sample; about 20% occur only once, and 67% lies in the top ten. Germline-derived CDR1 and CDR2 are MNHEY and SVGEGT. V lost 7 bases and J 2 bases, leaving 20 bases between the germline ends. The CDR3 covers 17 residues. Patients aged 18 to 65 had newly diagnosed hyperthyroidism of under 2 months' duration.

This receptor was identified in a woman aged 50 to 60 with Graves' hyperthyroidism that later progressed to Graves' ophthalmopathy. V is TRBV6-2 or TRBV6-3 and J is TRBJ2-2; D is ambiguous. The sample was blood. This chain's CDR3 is CASTPPLYRSNTGELFF. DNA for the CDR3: TGTGCCAGCACCCCCCCCCTCTACCGTAGCAACACCGGGGAGCTGTTTTTT.